A selection of T cell receptor beta chains follows, all from one sample in a study of blood T cell repertoires in COVID-19. TCRdb's table, derived via immunoSEQ multiplex PCR, lists solely in-frame clones and lacks some. The sample holds about 300,000 clones, around 92% seen once. Sequenced input: peripheral blood. The source is a woman under 40 with COVID-19, enrolled during active disease. Both conserved end residues are part of each CDR3. The D gene is left open where the match is weak. Not all rows give a size; the values are once, few, many and, for expanded clones, a class.

len | d_gene | abundance | j_gene | v_gene | CDR3nt | CDR3aa
14 | TRBD1 | - | TRBJ2-5 | TRBV19 | TGTGCCAGTAGTATTGGGACAGCTGAAGAGACCCAGTACTTC | CASSIGTAEETQYF
15 | TRBD2 | - | TRBJ2-3 | TRBV12-5 | TGTGCTAGTGGTTACCCCAGCGGGGGGACAGATACGCAGTATTTT | CASGYPSGGTDTQYF
14 | TRBD2 | - | TRBJ2-1 | TRBV18 | TGTGCCAGCCACAGCGGGGGGAGCTTCAATGAGCAGTTCTTC | CASHSGGSFNEQFF
13 | TRBD1 | - | TRBJ2-1 | TRBV6-5 | TGTGCCAGCAGTTACCCCGGGACAGGGGAGCAGTTCTTC | CASSYPGTGEQFF
16 | - | - | TRBJ1-3 | TRBV6-1 | TGTGCCAGCAGTGAATTAGCTTCCCTAACGGGAAACACCATATATTTT | CASSELASLTGNTIYF
12 | TRBD1 | once | TRBJ1-2 | TRBV2 | TGTGCCAGCAGTCGGGGGGACAGGGGCTACACCTTC | CASSRGDRGYTF
15 | - | - | TRBJ1-2 | TRBV7-8 | TGTGCCAGCAGCTTAGGTCAATCCGGTAACTATGGCTACACCTTC | CASSLGQSGNYGYTF
15 | - | - | TRBJ2-1 | TRBV5-1 | TGCGCCAGCAGCTTGGGCGGGGACCCCTACAATGAGCAGTTCTTC | CASSLGGDPYNEQFF
14 | - | - | TRBJ1-5 | TRBV19 | TGTGCCAGTAATATGCAGGGTGGTAATCAGCCCCAGCATTTT | CASNMQGGNQPQHF
16 | - | - | TRBJ2-2 | TRBV3-1/TRBV3-2 | TGTGCCAGCAGCCAAGGGTGGCGGGCGAACACCGGGGAGCTGTTTTTT | CASSQGWRANTGELFF
13 | - | - | TRBJ1-5 | TRBV3-1/TRBV3-2 | TGTGCCAGCAGCCAAGCGGTCAATCAGCCCCAGCATTTT | CASSQAVNQPQHF
15 | - | - | TRBJ1-3 | TRBV4-1 | TGCGCCAGCAGCCAAGACAGGATTTGGGGAAACACCATATATTTT | CASSQDRIWGNTIYF
14 | - | once | TRBJ1-2 | TRBV9 | TGTGCCAGCAGCCCTCGCGTCAGGGACTATGGCTACACCTTC | CASSPRVRDYGYTF
15 | - | - | TRBJ1-3 | TRBV27 | TGTGCCAGCAGCCCCTACGGAGGTTCTGGAAACACCATATATTTT | CASSPYGGSGNTIYF
16 | - | once | TRBJ1-4 | TRBV6-1 | TGTGCCAGCAGTGAATCTTCTCCACTTACTAATGAAAAACTGTTTTTT | CASSESSPLTNEKLFF
15 | TRBD1 | - | TRBJ1-1 | TRBV7-8 | TGTGCCAACAGCACCTACAGGGGGAAAGGCACTGAAGCTTTCTTT | CANSTYRGKGTEAFF
18 | - | - | TRBJ2-2 | TRBV5-1 | TGCGCCAGCAGCTTCGGGGTACAGGGCGTCGGCGGCACCGGGGAGCTGTTTTTT | CASSFGVQGVGGTGELFF
15 | TRBD2 | - | TRBJ2-3 | TRBV2 | TGTGCCAGCAAGACGCGGGGGGCCGGCACAGATACGCAGTATTTT | CASKTRGAGTDTQYF
14 | - | - | TRBJ1-1 | TRBV19 | TGTGCCAGTAGTAAACAGCTCATGAACACTGAAGCTTTCTTT | CASSKQLMNTEAFF
14 | - | - | TRBJ1-6 | TRBV27 | TGTGCCAGCAGTTTTGGAGTACCTTATTCACCCCTCCACTTT | CASSFGVPYSPLHF
17 | TRBD1 | once | TRBJ2-1 | TRBV7-8 | TGTGCCAGCAGCTTAGCGCGAGGGGACAGGGGGTACAATGAGCAGTTCTTC | CASSLARGDRGYNEQFF
13 | - | - | TRBJ2-1 | TRBV16 | TGTGCCAGCAGCCAAGACAGATACAATGAGCAGTTCTTC | CASSQDRYNEQFF
13 | TRBD2 | few | TRBJ2-3 | TRBV12-3/TRBV12-4 | TGTTCTAGCGGGCCACGTTATGGAGATACGCAGTATTTT | CSSGPRYGDTQYF
14 | - | few | TRBJ1-1 | TRBV28 | TGTGCCAGCACCAACTCACCCAAGAACCCTGAAGCTTTCTTT | CASTNSPKNPEAFF
14 | - | - | TRBJ1-1 | TRBV18 | TGTGCCAGCTCACTTATCGACACTGACACTGAAGCTTTCTTT | CASSLIDTDTEAFF
13 | - | - | TRBJ2-5 | TRBV12-3/TRBV12-4 | TGTGCCAGCAGTTTTGGTGGGCCGGAGACCCAGTACTTC | CASSFGGPETQYF
12 | - | - | TRBJ2-7 | TRBV27 | TGTGCCAGCAGTTTCCAGGGGCTCGAGCAGTACTTC | CASSFQGLEQYF
13 | TRBD1 | - | TRBJ1-1 | TRBV30 | TGTGCCTGGGTGGGACAGGGGTCCACTGAAGCTTTCTTT | CAWVGQGSTEAFF
17 | TRBD1 | - | TRBJ1-3 | TRBV18 | TGTGCCAGCTCTAATTACCACGACAGGGCCTCTGGAAACACCATATATTTT | CASSNYHDRASGNTIYF
15 | - | - | TRBJ1-5 | TRBV27 | TGTGCCAGCAGTTTATGGGGAGATAGCAATCAGCCCCAGCATTTT | CASSLWGDSNQPQHF
14 | TRBD1 | - | TRBJ1-4 | TRBV6-5 | TGTGCCAGCACCAAGGGGGCTGGGGATGAAAAACTGTTTTTT | CASTKGAGDEKLFF
16 | - | - | TRBJ1-1 | TRBV5-7 | TGTGCCAGCAGCTCCTCCACCGAGGGGCAGGGGACTGAAGCTTTCTTT | CASSSSTEGQGTEAFF
15 | TRBD2 | - | TRBJ2-1 | TRBV19 | TGTGCCAGTAGTCTGACTAGCGGGGGGGCCAGTGAGCAGTTCTTC | CASSLTSGGASEQFF
16 | TRBD1 | - | TRBJ2-2 | TRBV18 | TGTGCCAGCTCACCACCGGGACAGGGAAACACCGGGGAGCTGTTTTTT | CASSPPGQGNTGELFF
15 | TRBD1 | once | TRBJ1-2 | TRBV5-1 | TGCGCCAGCAGCCACGACGGACAGGGGAACTATGGCTACACCTTC | CASSHDGQGNYGYTF
15 | - | - | TRBJ2-5 | TRBV27 | TGTGCCAGCAGCCTATCGGCAGGAAGCCAAGAGACCCAGTACTTC | CASSLSAGSQETQYF
15 | - | few | TRBJ1-5 | TRBV18 | TGTGCCAGCTCACCAACAGGCCGCTGGGAACAGCCCCAGCATTTT | CASSPTGRWEQPQHF
15 | - | - | TRBJ1-1 | TRBV11-2 | TGTGCCAGCAGCTTAATCGGACAGCCGAACACTGAAGCTTTCTTT | CASSLIGQPNTEAFF
12 | TRBD2 | - | TRBJ2-1 | TRBV12-3/TRBV12-4 | TGTGCCAGCATGAGGCTAGCGGGTGAGCAGTTCTTC | CASMRLAGEQFF
16 | - | - | TRBJ1-6 | TRBV4-3 | TGCGCCAGCAGCCAAGATCCGGGGATAACCAATTCACCCCTCCACTTT | CASSQDPGITNSPLHF